These 24 T cell receptor beta chains were sequenced from one sample in a study of CD8 T cells in ankylosing spondylitis. Overall study results and limits: Blood from ankylosing spondylitis patients appeared to carry a characteristic eight-variant TCR beta motif.

In TCRdb, the 5' RACE reads were re-called with MiXCR into one record per CDR3 protein. The table shows about 480,000 distinct CDR3 sequences, with 15% to 20% occurring only once. These receptors have no known antigen. Material for sequencing was blood, either unsorted or a sorted T cell fraction (not recorded which). The source of these receptors is a male donor with ankylosing spondylitis.

The rearrangement uses TRBV28 and TRBJ2-5, with TRBD2 matching 7 bases. CDR3 size: 15 residues. Germline-derived CDR1 and CDR2 are MDHEN and SYDVKM. V trimming: 10 bases; J trimming: 4 bases; junction bases outside the gene matches: 15. Written as DNA, the CDR3 is TGTGCCACCGATGGGGAGGGGAAAGGAGGAGAGACCCAGTACTTC. Protein: CATDGEGKGGETQYF.

In this sample, this clonotype turned up a few times. This rearrangement joins TRBV6-1 to TRBJ1-2; D gene uncertain. The germline V and J ends were trimmed by 8 bases and 5 bases, with 15 bases remaining between them. Germline V CDR1 and CDR2: MNHNS, SASEGT. This CDR3 spans 13 amino acids. CDR3 DNA: TGTGCCAGCGGTGGGGTTACGGGTTATGGCTACACCTTC. It is translated as CASGGVTGYGYTF.

The chain carries TRBV7-9 and TRBJ2-7, with TRBD1 identical over 8 bases. J gave up 5 bases and V 3 bases, and 12 bases lay outside the gene matches. Looked up from germline, CDR1 is SEHNR and CDR2 is FQNEAQ (reference sequence). The CDR3 spans 16 residues. CDR3 DNA sequence: TGTGCCAGCAGCTTGAGACAGGGGCCCGGTCGGGACGAGCAGTACTTC. Residues: CASSLRQGPGRDEQYF.

A few counts support this clonotype. The V call is TRBV4-2, the J call TRBJ2-7; D might be TRBD1 or TRBD2, each matching 5 bases. Trimming shortened V by 0 bases and J by 0 bases, and 12 bases separated the two germline ends. The CDR3 totals 16 residues. Germline CDR1 and CDR2: LGHNA and YNFKEQ. Here the CDR3 DNA reads TGTGCCAGCAGCCAAGACGTTGGGGGAGTCTCCTACGAGCAGTACTTC. It encodes CASSQDVGGVSYEQYF.

Only a few counts were recorded for this clonotype. This chain uses TRBV20-1 with TRBJ2-1; TRBD2 might be the D (7 bases). The CDR3 sequence is 13 residues long. Germline lookup yields CDR1 DFQATT and CDR2 SNEGSKA (reference sequence). V gave up 7 bases and J gave up 5 bases, with 15 bases separating them. The CDR3, as DNA: TGCAGTGGTTCGGGGGGCCTAGACAATGAGCAGTTCTTC. Translation: CSGSGGLDNEQFF.

This chain links TRBV20-1 with TRBJ2-5; 9 nucleotides match TRBD1. The length of the CDR3 is 13 residues. V was clipped by 6 bases and J by 5 bases; unmatched bases: 7. In germline, CDR1 is DFQATT, CDR2 SNEGSKA (reference sequence). CDR3 region: CSAPQGARETQYF. The CDR3 coding sequence is TGCAGTGCCCCACAGGGGGCTCGGGAGACCCAGTACTTC.

This clonotype was observed at least ten times. V is TRBV3-1 and J is TRBJ2-7; 8 nucleotides match TRBD1. Trimming removed 3 bases from V and 0 bases from J; junction bases left unmatched: 4. This CDR3 is built from 15 residues. Germline-derived CDR1 and CDR2 are LGHDT and YNNKEL (reference sequence). The CDR3 spells CASSQDRVNSYEQYF. The DNA of the CDR3 is TGTGCCAGCAGCCAGGACAGGGTTAACTCCTACGAGCAGTACTTC.

The gene calls are TRBV19 and TRBJ2-1, with D possibly matching TRBD2 (5 bases). In germline, CDR1 is LNHDA, CDR2 SQIVND (reference sequence). The V and J ends lost 6 bases and 0 bases respectively, with 21 bases between them. The CDR3 has 18 amino acids. CDR3 DNA sequence: TGTGCCAGTAGACGGACGGGGTTAGAAACGAGCTCCTACAATGAGCAGTTCTTC. It codes for CASRRTGLETSSYNEQFF.

This clonotype was found a few times. The chain couples TRBV20-1 to TRBJ2-1; 9 positions agree with TRBD2. The CDR3 is 20 amino acids. Trimming cost V 6 bases and J 7 bases; bases outside gene matches: 28. CDR1 is DFQATT, CDR2 SNEGSKA, per germline (reference sequence). This CDR3 is CSANPLYPSGTPRRLNEQFF. DNA of the CDR3: TGCAGTGCAAACCCCCTATACCCTAGCGGGACTCCCCGGAGATTGAATGAGCAGTTCTTC.

The V and J genes are TRBV15 and TRBJ2-7, with 9 bases identical to TRBD1. CDR1 and CDR2 from the germline V gene are LNHNV and YYDKDF (reference sequence). The ends lost 3 bases at V and 3 bases at J; junction bases unmatched: 3. The length of the CDR3 is 14 residues. In DNA form, the CDR3 reads TGTGCCACCAGCAGGGGACAGGGAGTCTACGAGCAGTACTTC. As protein: CATSRGQGVYEQYF.

V is TRBV9 and J is TRBJ2-5; D might be TRBD2 (5 bases). The CDR3 has 15 residues. Per germline, CDR1 SGDLS and CDR2 YYNGEE. Trimming shortened V by 0 bases and J by 1 base, and 10 bases separated the two germline ends. The CDR3 DNA is TGTGCCAGCAGCGTAGTCGCTAGCACCCAAGAGACCCAGTACTTC. Protein product: CASSVVASTQETQYF.

The chain has TRBV20-1 and TRBJ2-1, with a tentative D call TRBD1 (6 bases). The CDR3 spans 16 residues. Germline V gene sequence: CDR1 DFQATT, CDR2 SNEGSKA (reference sequence). V lost 6 bases and J lost 0, with 18 bases in between. CDR3 in amino acids: CSAHRGGWGSYNEQFF. CDR3 in DNA: TGCAGTGCCCATCGAGGGGGTTGGGGCTCCTACAATGAGCAGTTCTTC.

This clonotype was seen only a few times. The rearrangement uses TRBV4-1 and TRBJ2-2; the D is unclear. The CDR3 covers 14 residues. Per the germline V gene, CDR1 is MGHRA and CDR2 is YSYEKL. V was shortened by 1 base and J by 7 bases, with 10 bases between the two germline ends. The CDR3 nucleotides are TGCGCCAGCAGCCAAGGGCGGTATGGCGGGGAGCTGTTTTTT. It translates to CASSQGRYGGELFF.

This clonotype was observed a few times. The chain carries TRBV6-5 and TRBJ2-2, with 9 nucleotides matching TRBD2. Germline V gene sequence: CDR1 MNHEY, CDR2 SVGAGI. This CDR3 is 16 amino acids long. After removal of 0 bases from V and 5 bases from J, the junction contained 4 bases not matched to a gene. CDR3 sequence: CASSYSGTSSTGELFF. The CDR3 DNA reads TGTGCCAGCAGTTACTCCGGGACTAGCTCAACCGGGGAGCTGTTTTTT.

Ten or more counts support this clonotype. The CDR3 sequence: CASSQGRVMAGELFF. CDR3 DNA: TGCGCCAGCAGCCAAGGCAGGGTAATGGCCGGGGAGCTGTTTTTT. The chain recombines TRBV4-3 with TRBJ2-2; tentative D call: TRBD1 (5 bases). Germline loops: CDR1 LGHNA, CDR2 YSLEER. V lost 1 base to trimming and J lost 6 bases, with 12 bases between them. This CDR3 is 15 amino acids long.

V and J are TRBV12-3 or TRBV12-4 and TRBJ1-2; the D gene is possibly TRBD1 (5 bases). V lost 6 bases and J lost 5, with 19 bases in between. The CDR3 loop spans 15 amino acids. CDR3 amino acids: CASRKKRGVDYGYTF. The CDR3 bases are TGTGCCAGCAGGAAGAAAAGAGGGGTCGATTATGGCTACACCTTC.

This clonotype was picked up many times. The CDR3 region is CASSRGGDGNTEAFF. Written as DNA, the CDR3 is TGCGCCAGCAGTCGAGGGGGCGATGGGAACACTGAAGCTTTCTTT. This chain uses TRBV5-1 with TRBJ1-1, with 7 bases lining up with TRBD1. CDR1 and CDR2 from the germline V gene are SGHRS and YFSETQ. The length of the CDR3 is 15 residues. Trimming cost V 5 bases and J 1 base; bases outside gene matches: 8.

This clonotype was observed a few times. The chain combines TRBV15 with TRBJ1-5; D is possibly TRBD1 (6 bases). The V and J ends lost 2 bases and 6 bases respectively, with 17 bases between them. CDR3 size: 16 residues. The germline gives CDR1 LNHNV, CDR2 YYDKDF (reference sequence). CDR3 bases: TGTGCCACCAGCAGAACGGAGGGGGGACCGCGTCAGCCCCAGCATTTT. Its protein product is CATSRTEGGPRQPQHF.

Here the CDR3 reads CASSPKGVTDTQYF. The CDR3 DNA reads as TGTGCCAGCAGCCCAAAGGGGGTTACAGATACGCAGTATTTT. This rearrangement joins TRBV7-7 to TRBJ2-3, with D tentatively TRBD1 (6 bases). The CDR3 totals 14 residues. The V gene's germline CDR1 is SSHAT and CDR2 FNYEAQ (reference sequence). Between the trimmed V and J ends, which lost 5 bases and 3 bases, there was a span of 12 bases.

This clonotype appeared a few times. This chain uses TRBV6-4 with TRBJ2-1; 9 bases are shared with TRBD2. The germline V gene encodes CDR1 MRHNA and CDR2 SNTAGT. J lost 7 bases, V lost 4 bases, and 8 bases had no gene match. The CDR3 totals 15 residues. CDR3 coding DNA: TGTGCCAGCAGTGGTACAGCGGGAGGCGGGAATGAGCAGTTCTTC. Amino acids: CASSGTAGGGNEQFF.

Here the CDR3 DNA reads TGTGCCAGCAGTTACGCCGGCGCGGGCACAGATACGCAGTATTTT. Translating it yields CASSYAGAGTDTQYF. This sequence joins TRBV6-5 and TRBJ2-3; D call uncertain. Trimming left V 2 bases short and J 1 base short, with 10 bases between. Germline values: CDR1 MNHEY, CDR2 SVGAGI. This CDR3 is 15 amino acids long.

This clonotype came up a few times. The rearrangement joins TRBV7-3 to TRBJ1-1; tentative D call: TRBD1 (6 bases). This CDR3 has 15 residues. CDR1 and CDR2 from the germline V gene are SGHTA and FQGTGA. Trimming stripped 2 bases from V and 2 bases from J, with 12 bases between. The CDR3 nucleotides read TGTGCCAGCAGCTTATTTGGGGGGCTAAACACTGAAGCTTTCTTT. Protein: CASSLFGGLNTEAFF. Supplemented by reference TRBV7-3 and TRBJ1-1, the full variable domain reads GAGVSQTPSNKVTEKGKYVELRCDPISGHTALYWYRQSLGQGPEFLIYFQGTGAADDSGLPNDRFFAVRPEGSVSTLKIQRTERGDSAVYLCASSLFGGLNTEAFFGQGTRLTVV.

In its sample, this clonotype was seen a few times. V usage is TRBV5-5 and J usage is TRBJ2-2; 13 positions match TRBD2. V dropped 3 bases and J dropped 3; count of bases not matched to a gene: 2. The CDR3 contains 16 residues. CDR1 is SGHKS and CDR2 is YYEKEE in the germline V gene (reference sequence). CDR3 residues: CASSSTSGGYTGELFF. The CDR3, as DNA: TGTGCCAGCAGCTCGACTAGCGGGGGGTACACCGGGGAGCTGTTTTTT.

This chain uses TRBV7-2 with TRBJ2-3, with a weak D call TRBD2 (6 bases). V lost 3 bases to trimming and J lost 4 bases, with 14 bases between them. Germline assignment: CDR1 SGHTA and CDR2 FQGNSA. The CDR3 has 15 residues. The CDR3 nucleotides read TGTGCCAGCAGCTTTAGTCCGGGAGCCGCAGATACGCAGTATTTT. Translating it yields CASSFSPGAADTQYF.